Listed here are 5 T cell receptor beta chains from one sample, sequenced in a study of blood T cell repertoires in COVID-19. TCRdb's copy holds only in-frame clones and misses some; the assay was immunoSEQ multiplex PCR. The table includes about 210,000 clones, approximately 82% detected once. The sample taken for sequencing was peripheral blood. Receptors originate from a woman aged 40 to 50 with acute or convalescent COVID-19.

The rearrangement joins TRBV4-2 to TRBJ2-7; the D gene is possibly TRBD2 (5 bases). Germline V gives CDR1 LGHNA, CDR2 YNFKEQ. This CDR3 region has 15 residues. V was trimmed by 5 bases and J by 2 bases, leaving 16 bases between them. The CDR3 sequence is CASSESSLATYEQYF. Here the CDR3 DNA reads TGTGCCAGCAGCGAGAGCAGTCTAGCTACCTACGAGCAGTACTTC.

The chain links TRBV7-2 to TRBJ2-5; D is ambiguous. Germline values: CDR1 SGHTA, CDR2 FQGNSA. The CDR3 sequence is 13 residues long. Trimming pared 1 base from V and 2 bases from J, leaving 5 bases between. In DNA, the CDR3 is TGTGCCAGCAGCTTAGTCAGTCAAGAGACCCAGTACTTC. Amino acids: CASSLVSQETQYF. Full variable domain (remainder filled in from reference TRBV7-2 and TRBJ2-5): GAGVSQSPSNKVTEKGKDVELRCDPISGHTALYWYRQSLGQGLEFLIYFQGNSAPDKSGLPSDRFSAERTGGSVSTLTIQRTQQEDSAVYLCASSLVSQETQYFGPGTRLLVL.

The chain carries TRBV6-5 and TRBJ2-7, with 11 bases that match TRBD2. The J segment lost 7 bases and the V segment lost 3 bases, leaving 5 bases of the junction unmatched. This CDR3 has 14 amino acids. Germline-derived CDR1 and CDR2 are MNHEY and SVGAGI. The DNA of the CDR3 is TGTGCCAGCAGTTATAGCGGGAGGGCTCGGGAGCAGTACTTC. This encodes CASSYSGRAREQYF.

The genes are TRBV15 and TRBJ2-2; TRBD1 might be the D (6 bases). Germline CDR1 is LNHNV and CDR2 is YYDKDF (reference sequence). This CDR3 contains 20 residues. The V end lost 1 base, the J end lost 4 bases, and 25 bases lay between the germline ends. The CDR3: CATSRVGVGTREGATGELFF. In nucleotides, the CDR3 is TGTGCCACCAGCAGAGTAGGGGTCGGGACAAGGGAAGGGGCCACCGGGGAGCTGTTTTTT.

The chain recombines TRBV5-6 with TRBJ1-2; 7 nucleotides line up with TRBD1. The germline CDR1 and CDR2 sequences are SGHDT and YYEEEE. The CDR3 sequence is 13 residues long. J was trimmed by 7 bases and V by 0 bases; bases with no gene match: 3. The CDR3: CASSLDRGLGYTF. The CDR3 DNA reads as TGTGCCAGCAGCTTGGACAGGGGACTTGGCTACACCTTC.